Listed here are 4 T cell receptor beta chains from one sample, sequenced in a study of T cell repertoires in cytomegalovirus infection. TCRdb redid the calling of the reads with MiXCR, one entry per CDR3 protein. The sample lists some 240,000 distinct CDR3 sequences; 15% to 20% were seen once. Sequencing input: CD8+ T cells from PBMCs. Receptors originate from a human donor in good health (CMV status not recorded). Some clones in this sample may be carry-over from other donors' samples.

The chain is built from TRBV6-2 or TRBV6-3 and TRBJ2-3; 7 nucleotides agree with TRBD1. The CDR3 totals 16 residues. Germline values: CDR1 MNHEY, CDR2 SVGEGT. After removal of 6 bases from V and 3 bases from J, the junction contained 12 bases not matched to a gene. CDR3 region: CASSGQDRRGTDTQYF. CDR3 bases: TGTGCCAGCAGCGGACAGGATAGAAGGGGGACAGATACGCAGTATTTT.

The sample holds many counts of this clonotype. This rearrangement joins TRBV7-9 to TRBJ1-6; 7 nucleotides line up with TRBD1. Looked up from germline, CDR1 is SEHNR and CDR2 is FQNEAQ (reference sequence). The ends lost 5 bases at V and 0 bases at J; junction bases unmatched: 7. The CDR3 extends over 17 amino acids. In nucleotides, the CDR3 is TGTGCCAGCAGCGCCGACAGGGCGAGCTCCTATAATTCACCCCTCCACTTT. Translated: CASSADRASSYNSPLHF. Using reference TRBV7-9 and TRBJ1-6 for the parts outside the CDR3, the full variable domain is DTGVSQNPRHKITKRGQNVTFRCDPISEHNRLYWYRQTLGQGPEFLTYFQNEAQLEKSRLLSDRFSAERPKGSFSTLEIQRTEQGDSAMYLCASSADRASSYNSPLHFGNGTRLTVT.

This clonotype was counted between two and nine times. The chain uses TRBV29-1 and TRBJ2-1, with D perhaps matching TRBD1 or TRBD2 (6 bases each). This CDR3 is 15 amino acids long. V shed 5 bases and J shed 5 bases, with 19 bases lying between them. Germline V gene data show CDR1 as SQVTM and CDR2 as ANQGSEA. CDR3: CSVSPGAQNHNEQFF. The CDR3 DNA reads TGCAGCGTTTCGCCGGGGGCCCAAAATCACAATGAGCAGTTCTTC.

Written as DNA, the CDR3 is TGTGCCAGCAGCCACCAGCAGGTCTCCTACGAGCAGTACTTC. Its translation is CASSHQQVSYEQYF. This chain connects TRBV6-5 to TRBJ2-7; D is uncertain. The germline gives CDR1 MNHEY, CDR2 SVGAGI. This CDR3 is 14 amino acids long. Trimming shortened V by 6 bases and J by 0 bases, and 12 bases separated the two germline ends.